The 20 T cell receptor beta chains given below trace back to one sample, sequenced in a study of cytomegalovirus exposure and HLA in healthy donors. Vbeta (60) and Jbeta (13) primers were used in the PCR. This table comes from immunoSEQ multiplex PCR, and its TCRdb copy is limited to in-frame clones, with some not included. Of roughly 250,000 clones listed, 80% are singletons. Specimen: PBMCs. These receptor sequences come from a girl aged 2-10 years in good health and CMV-seronegative.

V and J are TRBV5-4 and TRBJ2-3; TRBD2 agrees at 13 bases. CDR3 length: 17 amino acids. Germline V gene sequence: CDR1 SGHNT, CDR2 YYREEE (reference sequence). The V and J ends lost 4 bases and 0 bases, in that order; junction bases with no gene match: 5. The CDR3 loop reads CASSLRLAGGSTDTQYF. The DNA for the CDR3 is TGTGCCAGCAGCCTAAGACTAGCGGGAGGAAGCACAGATACGCAGTATTTT.

This clone was detected only once. The chain uses TRBV6-4 and TRBJ2-7; 10 bases match TRBD2. Germline loops: CDR1 MRHNA, CDR2 SNTAGT. Trimming took 1 base from V and 2 from J; bases not matched to a gene: 14. The CDR3 loop spans 19 amino acids. The CDR3 nucleotides read TGTGCCAGCAGTGACTGGACTAGCGGCCGTCTATTTTTGGCCTACGAGCAGTACTTC. This sequence encodes CASSDWTSGRLFLAYEQYF.

The table lists this clone with a count of one. This chain uses TRBV11-2 with TRBJ2-7; weak D call: TRBD1 (5 bases). V was trimmed by 3 bases and J by 4 bases, leaving 16 bases between them. The CDR3 sequence is 15 residues long. Germline V CDR1 and CDR2: SGHAT, FQNNGV. The CDR3 DNA follows: TGTGCCAGCAGCTTGGTCACCGACAGCAGATACGAGCAGTACTTC. This encodes CASSLVTDSRYEQYF.

This sequence joins TRBV27 and TRBJ1-3, with TRBD1 matching over 8 bases. The CDR3 extends over 13 amino acids. The J segment lost 4 bases and the V segment lost 8 bases, leaving 4 bases of the junction unmatched. Germline V gives CDR1 MNHEY, CDR2 SMNVEV (reference sequence). The CDR3 here is CASGQGSGNTIYF. The CDR3 nucleotides are TGTGCCAGCGGACAGGGATCCGGAAACACCATATATTTT.

The DNA for the CDR3 is TGTGCCAGCAGCTTTAAAGTGTCAACTTTCGAGCAGTACTTC. It encodes CASSFKVSTFEQYF. The chain is built from TRBV7-6 and TRBJ2-5; D is ambiguous. TRBJ2-7 matches the DNA end more closely, so the J call is doubtful. The CDR3 sequence is 14 residues long. The germline gives CDR1 SGHVS, CDR2 FNYEAQ.

The chain is built from TRBV5-1 and TRBJ1-1; D is unclear. The CDR3 spans 14 residues. Germline V gives CDR1 SGHRS, CDR2 YFSETQ. Trimming shortened V by 1 base and J by 4 bases, and 11 bases separated the two germline ends. Here the CDR3 reads CASSLNYFGTEAFF. Written as DNA, the CDR3 is TGCGCCAGCAGCTTGAATTACTTCGGCACTGAAGCTTTCTTT.

The CDR3 sequence is CASSPPRRTEAFF. For the CDR3, the DNA is TGTGCCAGCAGCCCACCAAGGAGGACTGAAGCTTTCTTT. The V and J genes are TRBV9 and TRBJ1-1, with unresolved D. Germline assignment: CDR1 SGDLS and CDR2 YYNGEE. Trimming removed 4 bases at V and 5 bases at J, with 12 bases between. The CDR3 runs 13 residues.

V and J are TRBV18 and TRBJ1-1, with 7 bases matching TRBD1. Germline V lookup: CDR1 KGHSH, CDR2 LQKENI. The trim removed 2 bases at V and 3 bases at J, leaving 6 bases unmatched. CDR3 length: 15 amino acids. CDR3: CASSPLDREDTEAFF. The CDR3 DNA follows: TGTGCCAGCTCACCATTAGACAGGGAGGACACTGAAGCTTTCTTT. Full variable domain (outside the CDR3, taken from reference TRBV18 and TRBJ1-1): NAGVMQNPRHLVRRRGQEARLRCSPMKGHSHVYWYRQLPEEGLKFMVYLQKENIIDESGMPKERFSAEFPKEGPSILRIQQVVRGDSAAYFCASSPLDREDTEAFFGQGTRLTVV.

The gene calls are TRBV7-6 and TRBJ1-5, with D possibly TRBD1 on 5 matching bases. Trimming stripped 1 base from V and 3 bases from J, with 7 bases between. Germline CDR1 reads SGHVS; CDR2 reads FNYEAQ. CDR3 size: 14 residues. CDR3 region: CASSLDRNNQPQHF. Written as DNA, the CDR3 is TGTGCCAGCAGCTTAGACAGGAACAATCAGCCCCAGCATTTT.

Points on this clone: This sample includes further DNA sequences coding for the same CDR3. This chain uses TRBV18 with TRBJ2-7; D remains ambiguous. CDR1 and CDR2 from the germline V gene are KGHSH and LQKENI. The CDR3 covers 12 residues. The ends were cut back, 6 bases at V and 3 bases at J, with 9 bases in the middle. The CDR3 loop reads CASSPTYYEQYF. In nucleotides, the CDR3 is TGTGCCAGCTCCCCCACCTACTACGAGCAGTACTTC.

In this sample, this clone turned up once. The chain has TRBV4-1 and TRBJ1-4; D is unclear. The CDR3 has 15 residues. Germline CDR1 is MGHRA and CDR2 is YSYEKL. V was trimmed by 0 bases and J by 3 bases, leaving 8 bases between them. The chain's CDR3 is CASSQDGGPNEKLFF. CDR3 nucleotide sequence: TGCGCCAGCAGCCAAGATGGCGGGCCTAATGAAAAACTGTTTTTT.

CDR3 nucleotide sequence: TGTGCCAGCAGTTTACAGGGGTTAAATGAGCAGTTCTTC. It is translated as CASSLQGLNEQFF. The V and J genes are TRBV27 and TRBJ2-1, with D tentatively TRBD1 (6 bases). This CDR3 has 13 residues. The germline V gene has CDR1 MNHEY and CDR2 SMNVEV (reference sequence). Trimming removed 2 bases from V and 7 bases from J, with 9 bases in between.

The chain joins TRBV28 to TRBJ2-7; tentative D call: TRBD2 (5 bases). V was shortened by 5 bases and J by 1 base, with 18 bases between the two germline ends. This CDR3 comprises 16 residues. CDR1 is MDHEN and CDR2 is SYDVKM in the germline V gene. The DNA for the CDR3 is TGTGCCAGCAGTGTTTTTAGTTTGCGGGTTTCCTACGAGCAGTACTTC. Translating it yields CASSVFSLRVSYEQYF.

As concerns this clone: The junction departs from germline at one end; a sequencing error may be responsible. The identical CDR3 is also encoded by other nucleotide sequences in the sample. The gene calls are TRBV14 and TRBJ1-2; TRBD1 is a possible D gene (5 bases). The CDR3 loop spans 16 amino acids. The germline gives CDR1 SGHDN, CDR2 FVKESK. CDR3 coding DNA: TGCGCCAGCAGCCAAGATATCCCCAGGGTTGGTAATGGCTACACCTTC. Amino acids: CASSQDIPRVGNGYTF.

The table lists this clone with a few counts. The chain employs TRBV6-1 and TRBJ1-3; D not resolved. The V end lost 4 bases, the J end lost 8 bases, and 18 bases lay between the germline ends. CDR3 length: 15 amino acids. The germline CDR1 and CDR2 sequences are MNHNS and SASEGT. Here the CDR3 reads CASSAKTAVGDTIYF. The CDR3 DNA reads as TGTGCCAGCAGTGCAAAAACGGCCGTCGGGGACACCATATATTTT.

The chain employs TRBV11-2 and TRBJ2-3; D is unclear. Trimming took off 2 bases at V and 0 bases at J, with 18 bases between the two ends. Germline values: CDR1 SGHAT, CDR2 FQNNGV. The CDR3 is 18 residues long. CDR3 protein: CASSLSRLWRTSTDTQYF. The CDR3 coding sequence is TGTGCCAGCAGCTTATCGCGACTTTGGCGTACTAGCACAGATACGCAGTATTTT.

V and J are TRBV5-5 and TRBJ1-2; a possible D gene is TRBD1 (6 bases). Germline values: CDR1 SGHKS, CDR2 YYEKEE (reference sequence). The CDR3 covers 15 residues. V was pared by 1 base and J by 3 bases, with 13 bases between. DNA of the CDR3: TGTGCCAGCAGCTTGAAGCCCCAGGGGCACTATGGCTACACCTTC. This gives the protein CASSLKPQGHYGYTF.

This sequence joins TRBV28 and TRBJ2-6, with no clear D. The CDR3 consists of 15 residues. Between the trimmed V and J ends, which lost 2 bases and 2 bases, there was a span of 7 bases. Germline CDR1 reads MDHEN; CDR2 reads SYDVKM. CDR3 residues: CASSLEPAGANVLTF. CDR3 DNA sequence: TGTGCCAGCAGTTTAGAGCCGGCTGGGGCCAACGTCCTGACTTTC.

The chain carries TRBV20-1 and TRBJ2-3; possibly TRBD2 for D (5 bases). V gave up 1 base and J gave up 14 bases, with 13 bases separating them. The CDR3 is 11 residues long. Germline V lookup: CDR1 DFQATT, CDR2 SNEGSKA (reference sequence). As DNA, the CDR3 is TGCAGTGCTAGAGGAGGGATTACGGGGTATTTT. Protein sequence: CSARGGITGYF.

The V gene is TRBV25-1, the J gene TRBJ1-2, with no clear D. Trimming took 2 bases from V and 6 from J, leaving 10 bases between them. The germline V gene has CDR1 MGHDK and CDR2 SYGVNS. This CDR3 spans 13 amino acids. The CDR3 region is CASSEGRFHGYTF. The CDR3 bases are TGTGCCAGCAGTGAAGGCAGATTCCATGGCTACACCTTC.